This is a list of T cell receptor beta chains from one sample in a study of chronic HIV infection and antiretroviral therapy. TCRdb fed the 5' RACE reads into MiXCR, producing one record per CDR3 protein. The data contain roughly 48,000 distinct CDR3 sequences, roughly 19% of them singletons. Sequenced: peripheral blood. These receptors came from an adult who had HIV and had not received antiretroviral therapy, or was an uninfected healthy control (not recorded which). The CDR3 runs from the conserved cysteine through the conserved F or W.

j_gene	v_gene	CDR3aa
TRBJ1-6	TRBV9	CASSVAGNNNSPLHF
TRBJ1-2	TRBV4-1	CASSQVYGTANYGYTF
TRBJ1-2	TRBV5-1	CASTADILTGYTF
TRBJ2-3	TRBV6-5	CASSYNPVDTQYF
TRBJ1-1	TRBV4-1	CASSQGQVTEAFF
TRBJ2-1	TRBV29-1	CSVLSYNEQFF
TRBJ2-1	TRBV11-2	CASSFRESYNEQFF
TRBJ2-7	TRBV9	CASSSTGRSEQYF
TRBJ2-7	TRBV6-6	CASSSDRARYEQYF
TRBJ2-7	TRBV2	CASSEWQGGQYF
TRBJ2-6	TRBV19	CASSSPGQKSSGANVLTF
TRBJ2-7	TRBV25-1	CASSGIGGPRSYEQYF
TRBJ2-7	TRBV29-1	CSVEKTGVPYF
TRBJ1-2	TRBV5-1	CASSSTGDYGYTF
TRBJ2-3	TRBV11-1	CASSRGRWGSGTDTQYF
TRBJ2-7	TRBV28	CASTPQTSGASYEQYF
TRBJ1-2	TRBV20-1	CIPGPGQQANYGYTF
TRBJ1-4	TRBV5-6	CATQRGDEKLFF
TRBJ2-4	TRBV29-1	CSVGEAKNIQYF
TRBJ2-1	TRBV20-1	CSAPTGELGEQFF
TRBJ2-1	TRBV6-4	CASSAGTGPYNEQFF
TRBJ2-1	TRBV11-2	CASSFHSGRTSYNEQFF
TRBJ2-3	TRBV27	CASSFGPVTDTQYF
TRBJ2-3	TRBV27	CASSHSGVSTDTQYF
TRBJ2-7	TRBV18	CASSPVLASRRYEQYF
TRBJ2-3	TRBV5-1	CASRAGNADTQYF
TRBJ2-1	TRBV6-1	CASSEGTVTYNEQFF
TRBJ2-1	TRBV7-8	CASSSREGSYNEQIF
TRBJ2-7	TRBV28	CASRGGVGYEQYF
TRBJ2-7	TRBV28	CASRPGTSGVNEQYF
TRBJ2-3	TRBV3-1	CASSQDMADTQYF
TRBJ2-7	TRBV9	CASASGTSYEQYF
TRBJ2-7	TRBV4-1	CASSQDGRGTHEQYF
TRBJ2-2	TRBV4-1	CASSPAQGSNTGELFF
TRBJ2-2	TRBV28	CASSLGLAGALSSGELFF
TRBJ2-4	TRBV29-1	CSAGAVLNKNIQYF
TRBJ2-3	TRBV2	CASRGRDTQYF
TRBJ2-2	TRBV11-2	CASSQKWGQGAREELFF
TRBJ2-5	TRBV7-9	CASSSRLETQYF
TRBJ1-1	TRBV18	CASSPAPIRGAEAFF
TRBJ1-1	TRBV4-1	CASSRLGTLNTEAFF
TRBJ2-1	TRBV29-1	CSVEPVSSYNEQFF
TRBJ1-4	TRBV7-2	CASSLVTGAEKLFF
TRBJ1-2	TRBV27	CASSSATGGYGYTF
TRBJ1-2	TRBV2	CASRRDSTPNYGYTF
TRBJ2-5	TRBV28	CASSSLPGPEENF
TRBJ1-1	TRBV5-1	CASSFGRIGDEAFF
TRBJ2-5	TRBV29-1	CSVAGMNSGRYQETQYF
TRBJ1-2	TRBV28	CASTLRAYDGYTF
TRBJ2-7	TRBV2	CASRIGQVSYEQYF
TRBJ2-7	TRBV5-5	CASSFRQGAGEQYF
TRBJ2-3	TRBV7-8	CASSLFELTDTQYF
TRBJ2-1	TRBV18	CASSLLWGEFTTDEQFF